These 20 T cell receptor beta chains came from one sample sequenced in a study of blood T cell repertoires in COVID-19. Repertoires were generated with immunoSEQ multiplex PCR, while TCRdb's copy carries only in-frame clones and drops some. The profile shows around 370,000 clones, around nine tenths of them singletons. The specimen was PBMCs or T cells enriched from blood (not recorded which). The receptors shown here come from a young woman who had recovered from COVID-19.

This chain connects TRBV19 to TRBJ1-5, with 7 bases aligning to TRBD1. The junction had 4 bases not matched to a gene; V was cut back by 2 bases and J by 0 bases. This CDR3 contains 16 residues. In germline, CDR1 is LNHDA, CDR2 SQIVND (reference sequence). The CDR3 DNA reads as TGTGCCAGTAGTATAAACAGGGGCTATAGCAATCAGCCCCAGCATTTT. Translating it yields CASSINRGYSNQPQHF.

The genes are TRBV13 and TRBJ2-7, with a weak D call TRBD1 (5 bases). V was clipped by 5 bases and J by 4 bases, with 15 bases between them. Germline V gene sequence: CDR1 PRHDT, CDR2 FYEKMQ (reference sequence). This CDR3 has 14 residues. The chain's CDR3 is CASSPLHRFYEQYF. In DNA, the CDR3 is TGTGCCAGCAGCCCCCTCCACAGGTTTTACGAGCAGTACTTC.

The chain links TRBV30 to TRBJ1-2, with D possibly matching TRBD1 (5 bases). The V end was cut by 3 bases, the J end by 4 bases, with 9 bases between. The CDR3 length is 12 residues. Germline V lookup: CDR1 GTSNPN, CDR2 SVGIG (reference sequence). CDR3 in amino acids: CAWRQEPYGYTF. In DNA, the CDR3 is TGTGCCTGGAGACAGGAACCCTATGGCTACACCTTC. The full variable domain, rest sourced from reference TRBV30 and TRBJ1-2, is SQTIHQWPATLVQPVGSPLSLECTVEGTSNPNLYWYRQAAGRGLQLLFYSVGIGQISSEVPQNLSASRPQDRQFILSSKKLLLSDSGFYLCAWRQEPYGYTFGSGTRLTVV.

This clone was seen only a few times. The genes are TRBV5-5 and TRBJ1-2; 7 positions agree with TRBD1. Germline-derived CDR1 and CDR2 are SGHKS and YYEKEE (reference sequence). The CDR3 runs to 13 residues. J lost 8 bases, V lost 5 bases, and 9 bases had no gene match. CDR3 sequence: CASRRDRDEGYTF. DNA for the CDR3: TGTGCCAGCAGACGGGACAGAGATGAGGGCTACACCTTC.

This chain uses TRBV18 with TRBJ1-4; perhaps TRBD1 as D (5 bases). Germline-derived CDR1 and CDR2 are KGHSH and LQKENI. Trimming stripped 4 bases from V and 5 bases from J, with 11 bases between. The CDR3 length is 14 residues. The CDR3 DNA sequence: TGTGCCAGCTCACGAGACAGAGAGAATGAAAAACTGTTTTTT. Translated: CASSRDRENEKLFF. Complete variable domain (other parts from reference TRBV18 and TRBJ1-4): NAGVMQNPRHLVRRRGQEARLRCSPMKGHSHVYWYRQLPEEGLKFMVYLQKENIIDESGMPKERFSAEFPKEGPSILRIQQVVRGDSAAYFCASSRDRENEKLFFGSGTQLSVL.

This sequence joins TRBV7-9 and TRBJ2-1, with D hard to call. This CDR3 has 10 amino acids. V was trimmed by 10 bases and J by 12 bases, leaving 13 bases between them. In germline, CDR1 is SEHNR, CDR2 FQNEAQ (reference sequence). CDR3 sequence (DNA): TGTGCCACCTCGGTCGGTCGGCAGTTCTTC. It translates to CATSVGRQFF.

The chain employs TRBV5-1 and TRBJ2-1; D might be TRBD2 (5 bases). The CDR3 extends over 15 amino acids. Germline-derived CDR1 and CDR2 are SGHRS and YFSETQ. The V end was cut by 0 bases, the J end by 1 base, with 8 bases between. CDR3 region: CASSLAGESYNEQFF. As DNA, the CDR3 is TGCGCCAGCAGCTTGGCCGGGGAGTCCTACAATGAGCAGTTCTTC.

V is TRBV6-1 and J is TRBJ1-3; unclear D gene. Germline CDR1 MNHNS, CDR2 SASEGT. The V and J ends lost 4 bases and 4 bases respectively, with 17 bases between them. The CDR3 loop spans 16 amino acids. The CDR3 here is CASSVGNGGPGNTIYF. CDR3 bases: TGTGCCAGCAGTGTCGGCAACGGAGGACCCGGAAACACCATATATTTT.

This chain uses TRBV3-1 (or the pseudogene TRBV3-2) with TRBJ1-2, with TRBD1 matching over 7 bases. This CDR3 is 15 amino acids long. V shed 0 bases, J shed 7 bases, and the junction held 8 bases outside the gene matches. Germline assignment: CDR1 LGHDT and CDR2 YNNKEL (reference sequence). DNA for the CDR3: TGTGCCAGCAGCCAAGAGACAGGGTTGGAGGGTGGCTACACCTTC. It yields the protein CASSQETGLEGGYTF.

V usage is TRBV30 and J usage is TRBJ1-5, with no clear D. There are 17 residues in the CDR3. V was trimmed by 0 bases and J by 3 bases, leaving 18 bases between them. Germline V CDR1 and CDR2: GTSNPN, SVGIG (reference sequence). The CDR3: CAWSVRAGTEVNQPQHF. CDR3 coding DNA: TGTGCCTGGAGTGTACGAGCAGGCACAGAAGTCAATCAGCCCCAGCATTTT.

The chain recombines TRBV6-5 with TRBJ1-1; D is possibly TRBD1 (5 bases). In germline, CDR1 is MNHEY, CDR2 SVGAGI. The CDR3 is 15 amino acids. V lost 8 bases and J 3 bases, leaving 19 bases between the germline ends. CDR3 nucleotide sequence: TGTGCCAGCCCCAACGCCTGGCAGGGTGACACTGAAGCTTTCTTT. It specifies CASPNAWQGDTEAFF.

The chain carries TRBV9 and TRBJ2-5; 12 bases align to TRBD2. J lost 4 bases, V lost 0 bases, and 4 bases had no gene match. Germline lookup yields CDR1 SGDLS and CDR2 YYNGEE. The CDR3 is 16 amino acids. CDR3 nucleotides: TGTGCCAGCAGCGTAGGGGCTAGCGGGGGGGTAGAGACCCAGTACTTC. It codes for CASSVGASGGVETQYF.

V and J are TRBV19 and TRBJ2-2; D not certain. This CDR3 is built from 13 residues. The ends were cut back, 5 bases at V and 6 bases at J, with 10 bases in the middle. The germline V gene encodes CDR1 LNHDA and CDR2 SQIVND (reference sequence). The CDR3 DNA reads TGTGCCAGTAGTTACAATCTGGCCGGGGAGCTGTTTTTT. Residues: CASSYNLAGELFF. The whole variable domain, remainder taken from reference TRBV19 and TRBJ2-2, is DGGITQSPKYLFRKEGQNVTLSCEQNLNHDAMYWYRQDPGQGLRLIYYSQIVNDFQKGDIAEGYSVSREKKESFPLTVTSAQKNPTAFYLCASSYNLAGELFFGEGSRLTVL.

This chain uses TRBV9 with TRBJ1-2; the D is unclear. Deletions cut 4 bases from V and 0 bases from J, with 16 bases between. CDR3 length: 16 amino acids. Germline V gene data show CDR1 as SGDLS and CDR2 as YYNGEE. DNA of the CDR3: TGTGCCAGCAGCCTCGACCATACCACAGCTAACTATGGCTACACCTTC. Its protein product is CASSLDHTTANYGYTF. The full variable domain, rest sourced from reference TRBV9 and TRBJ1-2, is DSGVTQTPKHLITATGQRVTLRCSPRSGDLSVYWYQQSLDQGLQFLIQYYNGEERAKGNILERFSAQQFPDLHSELNLSSLELGDSALYFCASSLDHTTANYGYTFGSGTRLTVV.

The CDR3, as DNA: TGTGCCAGCAGCGTAGTAGGGAGGGGACAGGGGACTGAAGCTTTCTTT. Translated, it gives CASSVVGRGQGTEAFF. The chain recombines TRBV9 with TRBJ1-1, with 10 bases fitting TRBD1. This CDR3 comprises 16 residues. After removal of 0 bases from V and 5 bases from J, the junction contained 7 bases not matched to a gene. Looked up from germline, CDR1 is SGDLS and CDR2 is YYNGEE.

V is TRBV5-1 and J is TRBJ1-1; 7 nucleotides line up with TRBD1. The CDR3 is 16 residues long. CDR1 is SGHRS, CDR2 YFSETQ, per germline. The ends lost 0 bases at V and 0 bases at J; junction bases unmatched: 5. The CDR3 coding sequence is TGCGCCAGCAGCTTGGAGACAGGGTTTATGAACACTGAAGCTTTCTTT. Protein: CASSLETGFMNTEAFF.

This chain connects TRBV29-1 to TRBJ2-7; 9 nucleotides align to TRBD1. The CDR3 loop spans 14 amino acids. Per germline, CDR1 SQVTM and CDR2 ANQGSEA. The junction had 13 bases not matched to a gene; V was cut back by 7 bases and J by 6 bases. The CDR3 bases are TGCAGCGCTGCTTCGGGACAGGGAAAAATCGAGCAGTACTTC. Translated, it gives CSAASGQGKIEQYF.

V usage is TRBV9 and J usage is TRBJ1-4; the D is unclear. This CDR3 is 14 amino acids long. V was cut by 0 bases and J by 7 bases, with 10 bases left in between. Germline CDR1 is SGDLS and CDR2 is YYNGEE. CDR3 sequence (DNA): TGTGCCAGCAGCGTAGGAGGGTTCAGTGAAAAACTGTTTTTT. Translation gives CASSVGGFSEKLFF.

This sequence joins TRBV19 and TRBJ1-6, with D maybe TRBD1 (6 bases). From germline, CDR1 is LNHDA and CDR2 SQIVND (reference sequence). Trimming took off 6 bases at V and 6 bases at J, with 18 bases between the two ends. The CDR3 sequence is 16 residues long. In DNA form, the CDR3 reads TGTGCCAGTAGCCGCCGACAGGAATATACTAATTCACCCCTCCACTTT. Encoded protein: CASSRRQEYTNSPLHF.

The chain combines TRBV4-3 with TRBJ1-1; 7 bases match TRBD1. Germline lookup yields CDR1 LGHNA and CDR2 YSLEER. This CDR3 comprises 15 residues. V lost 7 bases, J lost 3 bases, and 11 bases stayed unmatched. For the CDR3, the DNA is TGCGCCAGCAAACAGGGGCAGGGGACGGACACTGAAGCTTTCTTT. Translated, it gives CASKQGQGTDTEAFF.